The clone carrying this TCR beta chain was seen repeatedly, ten times or more. Its specificity is not known. These data are taken from a study of CD8 T cells in ankylosing spondylitis. Study-wide findings and caveats: Certain motif variants had earlier appeared in reactive arthritis synovial fluid and blood. Disease-linked clones reportedly showed significant enrichment in matched ankylosing spondylitis synovial fluid.

Scientists made TCR beta libraries using quantitative 5'-RACE with molecular barcodes. TCRdb used MiXCR to reprocess the 5' RACE reads, holding one entry per CDR3 protein. The sample records 36,000 or so distinct CDR3 sequences, around 6.2% being singletons. This CDR3 region has 14 residues. Germline lookup yields CDR1 MNHNS and CDR2 SASEGT. V lost 1 base and J 5 bases, leaving 9 bases between the germline ends. This chain connects TRBV6-1 to TRBJ1-5; D is undetermined. Sequencing was done on a sample of blood, either unsorted or a sorted T cell fraction (not recorded which). The receptor was isolated from a male donor with ankylosing spondylitis or in good health (not recorded which). CDR3 region: CASSEVASYQPQHF. CDR3 nucleotide sequence: TGTGCCAGCAGTGAAGTAGCCAGCTATCAGCCCCAGCATTTT.